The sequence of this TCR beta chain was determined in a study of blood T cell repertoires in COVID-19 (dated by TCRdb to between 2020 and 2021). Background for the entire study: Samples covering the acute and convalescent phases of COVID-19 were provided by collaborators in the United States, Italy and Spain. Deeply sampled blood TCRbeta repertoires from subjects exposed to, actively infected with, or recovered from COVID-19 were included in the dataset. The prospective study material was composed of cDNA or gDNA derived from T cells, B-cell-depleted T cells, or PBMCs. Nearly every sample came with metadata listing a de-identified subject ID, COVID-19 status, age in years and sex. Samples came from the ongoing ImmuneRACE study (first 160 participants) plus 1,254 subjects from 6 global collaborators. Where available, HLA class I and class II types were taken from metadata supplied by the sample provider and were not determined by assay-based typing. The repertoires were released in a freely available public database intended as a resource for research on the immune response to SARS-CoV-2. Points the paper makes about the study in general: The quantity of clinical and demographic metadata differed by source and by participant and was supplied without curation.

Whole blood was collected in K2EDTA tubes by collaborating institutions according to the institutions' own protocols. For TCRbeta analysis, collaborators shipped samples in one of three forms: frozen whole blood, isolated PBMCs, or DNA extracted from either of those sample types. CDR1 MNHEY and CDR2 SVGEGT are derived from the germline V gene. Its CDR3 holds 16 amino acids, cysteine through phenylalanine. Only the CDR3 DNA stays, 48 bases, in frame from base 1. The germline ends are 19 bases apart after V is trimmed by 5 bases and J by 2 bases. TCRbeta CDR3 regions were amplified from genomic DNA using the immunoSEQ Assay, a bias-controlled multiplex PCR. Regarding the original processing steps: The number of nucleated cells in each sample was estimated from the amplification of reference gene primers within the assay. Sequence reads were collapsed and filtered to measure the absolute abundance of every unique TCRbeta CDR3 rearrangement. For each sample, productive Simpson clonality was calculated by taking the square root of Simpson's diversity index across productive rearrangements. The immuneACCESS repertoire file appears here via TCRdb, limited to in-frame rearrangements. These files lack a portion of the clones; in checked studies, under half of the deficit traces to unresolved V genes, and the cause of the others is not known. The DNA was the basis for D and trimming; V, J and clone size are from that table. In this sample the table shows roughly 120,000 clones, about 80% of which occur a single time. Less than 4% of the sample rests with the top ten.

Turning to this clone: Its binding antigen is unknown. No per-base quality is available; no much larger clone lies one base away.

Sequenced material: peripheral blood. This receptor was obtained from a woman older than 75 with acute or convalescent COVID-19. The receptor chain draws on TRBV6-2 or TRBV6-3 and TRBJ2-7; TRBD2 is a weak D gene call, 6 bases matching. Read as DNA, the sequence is TGTGCCAGCAGTCCCCCTATGGGGCGGGGACCCTACGAGCAGTACTTC. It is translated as CASSPPMGRGPYEQYF.